These 22 T cell receptor beta chains share one sample of origin, sequenced in a study of Ad26.COV2.S vaccination and SARS-CoV-2 variants. This sample's treatment: roughly 19 received Ad26.COV2.S at low or high dose, single or two shots; 5 received placebo; per-sample allocation not given. Each sample was drawn 63 days after the first injection (of vaccine or placebo). Sequencing used immunoSEQ multiplex PCR; TCRdb keeps in-frame clones, though not all of them. The data hold 350,000 to 450,000 clones, with about 90% observed a single time. Sample: peripheral blood, taken in a trial of Ad26.COV2.S vaccine versus placebo. Source of these receptors: a person aged 18-65 years who received the Ad26.COV2.S COVID-19 vaccine or a placebo.

The chain uses TRBV3-1 (or the pseudogene TRBV3-2) and TRBJ2-5, with D perhaps matching TRBD1 (6 bases). Trimming left V 6 bases short and J 1 base short, with 9 bases between. CDR1 and CDR2 from the germline V gene are LGHDT and YNNKEL (reference sequence). This CDR3 region has 13 residues. The CDR3 region is CASSRQVQETQYF. CDR3 sequence (DNA): TGTGCCAGCAGTCGACAGGTCCAAGAGACCCAGTACTTC.

The chain joins TRBV6-5 to TRBJ2-6; no clear D. CDR1 is MNHEY, CDR2 SVGAGI, per germline. V dropped 4 bases and J dropped 2 bases, with 9 bases sitting between them. The CDR3 has 15 residues. Here the CDR3 DNA reads TGTGCCAGCAGTTCCTACGGAACTGGGGCCAACGTCCTGACTTTC. Encoded protein: CASSSYGTGANVLTF.

This chain joins TRBV7-9 and TRBJ1-6, with D perhaps matching TRBD1 (6 bases). The CDR3 spans 17 residues. Per the germline V gene, CDR1 is SEHNR and CDR2 is FQNEAQ (reference sequence). V gave up 4 bases and J gave up 5 bases, with 18 bases separating them. CDR3 sequence reads: CASSSPSGGFDNSPLHF. The CDR3 nucleotides read TGTGCCAGCAGCTCGCCCTCGGGGGGCTTCGATAATTCACCCCTCCACTTT.

The chain uses TRBV19 and TRBJ1-3; D not certain. This CDR3 contains 15 residues. V lost 3 bases to trimming and J lost 4 bases, with 13 bases between them. Germline V CDR1 and CDR2: LNHDA, SQIVND (reference sequence). CDR3 region: CASSINSLSGNTIYF. The CDR3 DNA sequence: TGTGCCAGTAGTATTAACAGTTTGAGCGGAAACACCATATATTTT.

The chain couples TRBV5-1 to TRBJ2-6, with D perhaps matching TRBD1 (6 bases). V was pared by 2 bases and J by 0 bases, with 12 bases between. In germline, CDR1 is SGHRS, CDR2 YFSETQ. The CDR3 spans 17 residues. Here the CDR3 DNA reads TGCGCCAGCAGCTTCCAGGGGCCCTCCTCTGGGGCCAACGTCCTGACTTTC. This gives the protein CASSFQGPSSGANVLTF.

V gene TRBV14 combines with J gene TRBJ1-4; D not resolved. The CDR3 is made up of 14 amino acids. The V gene lost 4 bases and the J gene lost 5 bases, with 11 bases spanning the gap. Germline V gene lookup returns CDR1 SGHDN and CDR2 FVKESK. CDR3 in amino acids: CASSPAWLNEKLFF. For the CDR3, the DNA is TGTGCCAGCAGCCCGGCGTGGCTAAATGAAAAACTGTTTTTT. Based on the CDR3 plus reference TRBV14 and TRBJ1-4, the full variable domain is EAGVTQFPSHSVIEKGQTVTLRCDPISGHDNLYWYRRVMGKEIKFLLHFVKESKQDESGMPNNRFLAERTGGTYSTLKVQPAELEDSGVYFCASSPAWLNEKLFFGSGTQLSVL.

The chain couples TRBV5-4 to TRBJ2-4, with D perhaps matching TRBD2 (6 bases). The germline V gene encodes CDR1 SGHNT and CDR2 YYREEE (reference sequence). The germline V and J ends were trimmed by 2 bases and 6 bases, with 12 bases remaining between them. The CDR3 covers 14 residues. DNA of the CDR3: TGTGCCAGCAGCTTCGGAGGGACCCGAAACATTCAGTACTTC. Its protein product is CASSFGGTRNIQYF.

The chain carries TRBV15 and TRBJ2-7; 9 positions match TRBD2. This CDR3 has 14 amino acids. The ends lost 4 bases at V and 2 bases at J; junction bases unmatched: 3. Germline values: CDR1 LNHNV, CDR2 YYDKDF (reference sequence). CDR3 loop: CATSTGTSPYEQYF. CDR3 coding DNA: TGTGCCACCAGCACCGGGACTAGCCCCTACGAGCAGTACTTC.

V and J are TRBV7-2 and TRBJ2-1; possibly TRBD1 or TRBD2 for D (5 bases each). Per germline, CDR1 SGHTA and CDR2 FQGNSA. The CDR3 extends over 17 amino acids. V was pared by 0 bases and J by 1 base, with 13 bases between. The CDR3 protein is CASSLAGTQLSYNEQFF. CDR3 bases: TGTGCCAGCAGCTTAGCGGGGACCCAACTTTCCTACAATGAGCAGTTCTTC.

CDR3 amino acids: CASRAPGLGALSYEQYF. CDR3 bases: TGTGCCAGCAGAGCGCCGGGACTAGGGGCGCTCTCCTACGAGCAGTACTTC. The chain has TRBV28 and TRBJ2-7, with TRBD2 matching 8 bases. Germline loops: CDR1 MDHEN, CDR2 SYDVKM. The J segment lost 0 bases and the V segment lost 6 bases, leaving 13 bases of the junction unmatched. This CDR3 spans 17 amino acids.

This clone occurred once. The chain links TRBV7-2 to TRBJ2-1, with 14 bases identical to TRBD2. V trimming: 5 bases; J trimming: 9 bases; junction bases outside the gene matches: 3. CDR3 length equals 14 residues. The V gene's germline CDR1 is SGHTA and CDR2 FQGNSA. This chain's CDR3 is CASSGLAGGSEQFF. CDR3 coding DNA: TGTGCCAGCAGCGGACTAGCGGGGGGATCTGAGCAGTTCTTC.

Notes on this clone: The same CDR3 also results from other DNA sequences found in this sample. The V and J genes are TRBV28 and TRBJ2-3; D is unresolved. Deletions cut 4 bases from V and 0 bases from J, with 5 bases between. This CDR3 is 13 amino acids long. Germline CDR1 and CDR2: MDHEN and SYDVKM. CDR3 in amino acids: CASSSSSTDTQYF. The CDR3 coding sequence is TGTGCCAGCAGTTCCTCTAGCACAGATACGCAGTATTTT. The variable domain in full, with the rest retrieved from reference TRBV28 and TRBJ2-3, is DVKVTQSSRYLVKRTGEKVFLECVQDMDHENMFWYRQDPGLGLRLIYFSYDVKMKEKGDIPEGYSVSREKKERFSLILESASTNQTSMYLCASSSSSTDTQYFGPGTRLTVL.

The CDR3 nucleotides read TGTGCCAGCAGCGTAGGGGACAGGCTCTACGAGCAGTACTTC. This encodes CASSVGDRLYEQYF. V is TRBV9 and J is TRBJ2-7, with TRBD1 matching 8 bases. After removal of 0 bases from V and 3 bases from J, the junction contained 2 bases not matched to a gene. CDR1 is SGDLS, CDR2 YYNGEE, per germline. This CDR3 has 14 residues.

This clone was counted between two and nine times. CDR3 bases: TGTGCCAGCGGGTCGGGGGCCGGCTACACCTTC. Translation: CASGSGAGYTF. This chain joins TRBV2 and TRBJ1-2, with a weak D call TRBD1 (6 bases). There are 11 residues in the CDR3. Germline CDR1 SNHLY, CDR2 FYNNEI. The germline V and J ends were trimmed by 8 bases and 8 bases, with 12 bases remaining between them.

The gene calls are TRBV9 and TRBJ2-2; D call uncertain. CDR3 length: 15 amino acids. Germline V gene data show CDR1 as SGDLS and CDR2 as YYNGEE. Deletions cut 3 bases from V and 1 base from J, with 10 bases between. The CDR3: CASSAWTQNTGELFF. The DNA for the CDR3 is TGTGCCAGCAGCGCCTGGACCCAGAACACCGGGGAGCTGTTTTTT.

V usage is TRBV19 and J usage is TRBJ1-5; D gene uncertain. V lost 2 bases and J 7 bases, leaving 9 bases between the germline ends. The CDR3 contains 13 residues. Germline assignment: CDR1 LNHDA and CDR2 SQIVND (reference sequence). This CDR3 is CASSIRGEQPQHF. The CDR3 region has the DNA TGTGCCAGTAGTATAAGAGGTGAGCAGCCCCAGCATTTT.

The chain carries TRBV7-2 and TRBJ1-6, with no clear D. This CDR3 region has 14 residues. CDR1 is SGHTA and CDR2 is FQGNSA in the germline V gene. V was trimmed by 1 base and J by 7 bases, leaving 8 bases between them. Here the CDR3 DNA reads TGTGCCAGCAGCTTAGGACAAAGAAATTCACCCCTCCACTTT. It translates to CASSLGQRNSPLHF.

The chain employs TRBV14 and TRBJ2-2; 7 bases fit TRBD2. Unmatched junction bases numbered 5, after V lost 2 bases and J lost 5 bases. This CDR3 has 15 residues. The germline gives CDR1 SGHDN, CDR2 FVKESK. CDR3 in amino acids: CASSQMTSFTGELFF. CDR3 DNA sequence: TGTGCCAGCAGCCAAATGACTAGCTTTACCGGGGAGCTGTTTTTT. The full variable domain, rest sourced from reference TRBV14 and TRBJ2-2, is EAGVTQFPSHSVIEKGQTVTLRCDPISGHDNLYWYRRVMGKEIKFLLHFVKESKQDESGMPNNRFLAERTGGTYSTLKVQPAELEDSGVYFCASSQMTSFTGELFFGEGSRLTVL.

This clone was picked up a small number of times. The rearrangement links TRBV5-1 to TRBJ2-2; D is undetermined. CDR1 and CDR2 from the germline V gene are SGHRS and YFSETQ. The V end lost 4 bases, the J end lost 6 bases, and 7 bases lay between the germline ends. CDR3 length: 12 residues. CDR3 in amino acids: CASSDNPGELFF. The CDR3 coding sequence is TGCGCCAGCAGCGACAACCCCGGGGAGCTGTTTTTT.

The chain carries TRBV7-2 and TRBJ2-3; 9 bases line up with TRBD2. In germline, CDR1 is SGHTA, CDR2 FQGNSA. Trimming took 10 bases from V and 5 from J; bases not matched to a gene: 10. The CDR3 has 14 amino acids. CDR3 bases: TGTGCCACGGTGGCGGGGGGGCGGATAGATACGCAGTATTTT. Its translation: CATVAGGRIDTQYF.

This rearrangement joins TRBV28 to TRBJ1-1; a possible D gene is TRBD1 (5 bases). The CDR3 length is 16 residues. Trimming cost V 6 bases and J 4 bases, with 21 bases left between them. Germline CDR1 reads MDHEN; CDR2 reads SYDVKM. This chain's CDR3 is CASSGRLGTPGTEAFF. CDR3 sequence (DNA): TGTGCCAGCAGCGGCCGACTAGGGACCCCAGGCACTGAAGCTTTCTTT.

This clone has just one count. V gene TRBV27 combines with J gene TRBJ2-2; the D gene is possibly TRBD2 (6 bases). V was shortened by 2 bases and J by 6 bases, with 16 bases between the two germline ends. The CDR3 has 16 amino acids. In germline, CDR1 is MNHEY, CDR2 SMNVEV (reference sequence). CDR3 amino acids: CASSLPSAGSAGELFF. The CDR3 bases are TGTGCCAGCAGTTTACCCAGCGCGGGGAGCGCCGGGGAGCTGTTTTTT.